This T cell receptor (beta chain) was retrieved from a study of T cells in Graves' hyperthyroidism and ophthalmopathy. Points from the study as a whole: A model of 13 V-J features distinguished ophthalmopathy from stable hyperthyroidism. Ophthalmopathy was model-predicted a median around 6.1 months pre-onset.

Amplification of TCR beta CDR3 regions used RNA as the template. Using the HTBI primer set, a first-round RT-PCR was run on the TCR CDR3. TCRdb independently ran MiXCR on the multiplex PCR reads; one entry per CDR3 protein. The sample carries approximately 610,000 distinct CDR3 sequences, roughly 15% recorded once. In the ophthalmopathy cohort, Clinical Activity Score was at least 3, NOSPECS grade at least 4, and duration under 3 months. This clonotype was observed a few times. Antigen specificity is unknown. The specimen was blood. This clonotype was sampled from a woman in her thirties or forties with Graves' ophthalmopathy.

The CDR3 nucleotides are TGTGCCAGCAGCCCCCGGGGGGCCCTTCCGGGAAACACCATATATTTT. The encoded protein is CASSPRGALPGNTIYF. The chain has TRBV9 and TRBJ1-3, with a weak D call TRBD1 (6 bases). The CDR3 runs 16 residues. Trimming left V 4 bases short and J 4 bases short, with 18 bases between. Germline loops: CDR1 SGDLS, CDR2 YYNGEE. The whole variable domain, remainder taken from reference TRBV9 and TRBJ1-3, is DSGVTQTPKHLITATGQRVTLRCSPRSGDLSVYWYQQSLDQGLQFLIQYYNGEERAKGNILERFSAQQFPDLHSELNLSSLELGDSALYFCASSPRGALPGNTIYFGEGSWLTVV.